This T cell receptor beta chain was retrieved from a study of blood T cell repertoires in COVID-19. Study details: COVID-19 samples, acute and convalescent, were from the United States, Italy and Spain.

In the study's own analysis: Cell counts per sample came from amplifying reference gene primers. TCRdb keeps only in-frame clones here, not all; method: immunoSEQ multiplex PCR. V, J and clone size are those of that table, while D and trimming were read from the DNA. The table shows about 70,000 clones, with around 86% occurring only once. With 7 bases clipped from V and 1 base from J, the junction kept 3 bases outside the gene matches. Looked up from germline, CDR1 is SQVTM and CDR2 is ANQGSEA. This CDR3 has 14 amino acids. The specimen sequenced was peripheral blood. The receptor's source is a woman under 30 with acute or convalescent COVID-19. The gene calls are TRBV29-1 and TRBJ2-2; 10 nucleotides align to TRBD2. CDR3 sequence reads: CSARTSGNTGELFF. Here the CDR3 DNA reads TGCAGCGCCCGGACTAGCGGGAACACCGGGGAGCTGTTTTTT.